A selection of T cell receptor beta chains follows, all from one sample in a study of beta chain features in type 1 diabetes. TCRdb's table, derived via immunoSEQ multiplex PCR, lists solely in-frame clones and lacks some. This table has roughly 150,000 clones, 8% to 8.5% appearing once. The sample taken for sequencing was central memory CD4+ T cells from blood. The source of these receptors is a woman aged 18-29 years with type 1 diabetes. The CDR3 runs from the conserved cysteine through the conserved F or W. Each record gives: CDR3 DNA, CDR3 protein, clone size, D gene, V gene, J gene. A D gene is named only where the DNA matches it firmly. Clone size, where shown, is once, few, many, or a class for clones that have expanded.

DNA: TGTGCCAGCAGCTTAATAGTTACGGGACAGGCAGGCGGCTACACCTTC; CDR3: CASSLIVTGQAGGYTF; size: -; D: TRBD1; V: TRBV7-8; J: TRBJ1-2
DNA: TGTGCCAGCAGCTGGGAGGGAGTTAATCAGCCCCAGCATTTT; CDR3: CASSWEGVNQPQHF; size: few; D: -; V: TRBV7-9; J: TRBJ1-5
DNA: TGTGCCAGCAGCTCCGCTTACCGGACAGGGCCTGGAGAGACCCAGTACTTC; CDR3: CASSSAYRTGPGETQYF; size: -; D: TRBD1; V: TRBV5-4; J: TRBJ2-5
DNA: TGTGCCACCAGCAGAGATTATGTCGGACAGGGGGCGTACGAGCAGTACTTC; CDR3: CATSRDYVGQGAYEQYF; size: -; D: TRBD1; V: TRBV15; J: TRBJ2-7
DNA: TGCGCCAGCAGCTCGACAGGGGGTTTGGAGCCCCAGCATTTT; CDR3: CASSSTGGLEPQHF; size: -; D: TRBD1; V: TRBV5-1; J: TRBJ1-5
DNA: TGTGCCAGCAGCCAAGCTGAGGGTCGGTTCTTC; CDR3: CASSQAEGRFF; size: few; D: -; V: TRBV9; J: TRBJ2-1
DNA: TGTGCCAGCAGCCCCGCTGCGGGAGGGGGCTACGAGCAGTACTTC; CDR3: CASSPAAGGGYEQYF; size: -; D: TRBD2; V: TRBV11-2; J: TRBJ2-7
DNA: TGTGCCAGCAGCCCGCAAGGGGGTTGGGACACCGGGGAGCTGTTTTTT; CDR3: CASSPQGGWDTGELFF; size: -; D: -; V: TRBV14; J: TRBJ2-2
DNA: TGTGCCAGCAGCCAAGATACCACAGAGAGCCGACACGAGCAGTACTTC; CDR3: CASSQDTTESRHEQYF; size: -; D: -; V: TRBV4-2; J: TRBJ2-7
DNA: TGTGCCAGCACCGGAGGACCCGCTCACACTGAAGCTTTCTTT; CDR3: CASTGGPAHTEAFF; size: few; D: -; V: TRBV7-9; J: TRBJ1-1
DNA: TGCGCCAGCAGCTTGGGACAGTACCCCTCGGAAGCTTTCTTT; CDR3: CASSLGQYPSEAFF; size: few; D: -; V: TRBV5-1; J: TRBJ1-1
DNA: TGTGCCAGCAGCTTTAGCGGGGGGTCCTACGAGCAGTACTTC; CDR3: CASSFSGGSYEQYF; size: -; D: TRBD2; V: TRBV13; J: TRBJ2-7
DNA: TGTGCCAGTAGTATTTTGTCGCAGAGCAATCAGCCCCAGCATTTT; CDR3: CASSILSQSNQPQHF; size: -; D: -; V: TRBV19; J: TRBJ1-5
DNA: TGTGCCAGCAGACCCCTGCGTTGGACCTTC; CDR3: CASRPLRWTF; size: -; D: -; V: TRBV28; J: TRBJ1-2
DNA: TGTGCCAGCAGTAGACGGCGGACTAGCGGTGGGGCAGATACGCAGTATTTT; CDR3: CASSRRRTSGGADTQYF; size: -; D: TRBD2; V: TRBV2; J: TRBJ2-3
DNA: TGTGCCACCAGCAGAGCCCTGGACAGGATAAATGAAAAACTGTTTTTT; CDR3: CATSRALDRINEKLFF; size: few; D: TRBD1; V: TRBV15; J: TRBJ1-4
DNA: TGTGCCAGCTCACCTGGACAGGGAGGAACTGGAAACACCATATATTTT; CDR3: CASSPGQGGTGNTIYF; size: few; D: TRBD1; V: TRBV18; J: TRBJ1-3
DNA: TGTGCCAGCTCACCGACAGGGGACACTGAAGCTTTCTTT; CDR3: CASSPTGDTEAFF; size: -; D: TRBD1; V: TRBV18; J: TRBJ1-1
DNA: TGTGCCAGCAGCTTAGGGCAGGGGGCGGGGTCACCCCTCCACTTT; CDR3: CASSLGQGAGSPLHF; size: -; D: TRBD1; V: TRBV7-2; J: TRBJ1-6
DNA: TGTGCCAGCAGCCCAGAGCGGCTAGCGCTATACAATGAGCAGTTCTTC; CDR3: CASSPERLALYNEQFF; size: -; D: -; V: TRBV7-9; J: TRBJ2-1
DNA: TGTGCCTGGACCCGGGACAGGGGGTTTAGCTACACCTTC; CDR3: CAWTRDRGFSYTF; size: few; D: TRBD1; V: TRBV30; J: TRBJ1-2
DNA: TGTGCCAGCAGCTTGGGGGGAGTCAATCAGCCCCAGCATTTT; CDR3: CASSLGGVNQPQHF; size: few; D: -; V: TRBV7-9; J: TRBJ1-5
DNA: TGTGCCAGCAGCTCCTTAGCGGGAGACCCCTACAATGAGCAGTTCTTC; CDR3: CASSSLAGDPYNEQFF; size: once; D: TRBD2; V: TRBV7-3; J: TRBJ2-1
DNA: TGTGCCAGCACCAAGACAGGGGGCCAAGAGACCCAGTACTTC; CDR3: CASTKTGGQETQYF; size: -; D: TRBD1; V: TRBV7-2; J: TRBJ2-5
DNA: TGTGCCATCAGTGGGCAGGGTAACTACGAGCAGTACTTC; CDR3: CAISGQGNYEQYF; size: few; D: -; V: TRBV10-3; J: TRBJ2-7
DNA: TGTGCCAGCAGCTTATTGGGGGGGCGAGCAGATACGCAGTATTTT; CDR3: CASSLLGGRADTQYF; size: few; D: -; V: TRBV7-8; J: TRBJ2-3
DNA: TGTGAAGTACAGGGGCAGCGGTACGAGCAGTACTTC; CDR3: CEVQGQRYEQYF; size: -; D: TRBD1; V: TRBV6-1; J: TRBJ2-7
DNA: TGCGCCAGCAGCCAACCTAGCGGGAGGGCCATTGGGGCCAACGTCCTGACTTTC; CDR3: CASSQPSGRAIGANVLTF; size: few; D: TRBD2; V: TRBV4-1; J: TRBJ2-6
DNA: TGTGCCAGCGGAGGACAGGCTCAAACTGGGGCCAACGTCCTGACTTTC; CDR3: CASGGQAQTGANVLTF; size: few; D: TRBD1; V: TRBV9; J: TRBJ2-6
DNA: TGTGCCAGCAGTTATCTCGACAGGGATACGCAGTATTTT; CDR3: CASSYLDRDTQYF; size: few; D: -; V: TRBV7-2; J: TRBJ2-3
DNA: TGTGCCAGCAGCCAAGGCGTGACTAGCGAGGGCGGGGAGCTGTTTTTT; CDR3: CASSQGVTSEGGELFF; size: few; D: TRBD2; V: TRBV5-4; J: TRBJ2-2
DNA: TGCGCCAGCAGCTGGAGGCCTGACTACGAGCAGTACTTC; CDR3: CASSWRPDYEQYF; size: -; D: -; V: TRBV5-1; J: TRBJ2-7
DNA: TGTGCCGTTCCCCAGGTCAGCACCGGGGAGCTGTTTTTT; CDR3: CAVPQVSTGELFF; size: many; D: -; V: TRBV7-9; J: TRBJ2-2
DNA: TGTGCCAGCAGTCCCCCCCTACAAGGGGACAATCAGCCCCAGCATTTT; CDR3: CASSPPLQGDNQPQHF; size: -; D: -; V: TRBV28; J: TRBJ1-5
DNA: TGTGCCAGCTCCCAAGGGGGTCAGTACGAGCAGTACTTC; CDR3: CASSQGGQYEQYF; size: few; D: -; V: TRBV18; J: TRBJ2-7
DNA: TGTGCCAGCAGCTTAGGGGTTTCGGGAACGCAGACCCAGTACTTC; CDR3: CASSLGVSGTQTQYF; size: -; D: -; V: TRBV7-8; J: TRBJ2-5
DNA: TGTGCCAGCAGCTTAGAATTCGGTACCCAGTACTTC; CDR3: CASSLEFGTQYF; size: few; D: -; V: TRBV11-3; J: TRBJ2-5